This T cell receptor beta chain was found in a study of T cell repertoires in cytomegalovirus infection. TCRdb used MiXCR to reprocess the reads, holding one entry per CDR3 protein. The table lists around 330,000 distinct CDR3 sequences, roughly 15% of them singletons. In its sample, this clonotype was seen many times. Germline values: CDR1 MDHEN, CDR2 SYDVKM. V trimming: 7 bases; J trimming: 4 bases; junction bases outside the gene matches: 11. The CDR3 runs 16 residues. The TCR comes from a human donor in good health (CMV status not recorded). Some clones in this sample may be carry-over from other donors' samples. V gene TRBV28 combines with J gene TRBJ2-1; TRBD2 matches 9 bases. The sequenced sample was PBMCs. The chain's CDR3 is CASIKSGLAGYNEQFF. The CDR3 DNA sequence: TGTGCCAGCATCAAAAGTGGGCTAGCGGGGTACAATGAGCAGTTCTTC.